Following are 9 T cell receptor beta chains from one sample sequenced in a study of naive and memory T cell subsets. Amplification of ligated cDNA took four PCR rounds with SP2 and nested alpha and beta constant primers. TCRdb itself ran the UMI-ligation and nested PCR reads through MiXCR, one entry per CDR3 protein. Of approximately 37,000 distinct CDR3 sequences listed, about 10% are singletons. The treatment denotes: skin biopsy from PPD injection site in Mantoux-positive individual. An oligonucleotide containing a UMI was ligated to the 3' end of TCR cDNA. This sample comprised skin, obtained from a tuberculin skin test site. These receptors all stem from an adult in good health.

A note on this clonotype: A read error is possible here, since a much larger clone lies one base away. The chain recombines TRBV7-2 with TRBJ2-5, with D hard to call. Trimming took 5 bases from V and 5 from J, leaving 18 bases between them. This CDR3 spans 15 amino acids. Germline V CDR1 and CDR2: SGHTA, FQGNSA. CDR3 sequence: CASSAGPPAPETQYF. DNA for the CDR3: TGTGCCAGCAGCGCCGGGCCTCCGGCTCCGGAGACCCAGTACTTC.

The chain couples TRBV3-1 to TRBJ2-2; either TRBD1 or TRBD2 may fit D (7 bases each). V lost 4 bases and J lost 7, with 16 bases in between. From germline, CDR1 is LGHDT and CDR2 YNNKEL (reference sequence). The CDR3 runs 15 residues. This CDR3 is CASSRQGEGVGELFF. In DNA, the CDR3 is TGTGCCAGCAGCCGCCAGGGGGAGGGCGTCGGGGAGCTGTTTTTT.

This clonotype was recorded a few times. V usage is TRBV7-9 and J usage is TRBJ2-1; 12 bases are shared with TRBD2. CDR1 and CDR2 (germline): SEHNR, FQNEAQ (reference sequence). CDR3 length: 15 amino acids. The J segment lost 6 bases and the V segment lost 3 bases, leaving 3 bases of the junction unmatched. The CDR3 DNA follows: TGTGCCAGCAGCTTGACTAGCGGGAGTAGCAATGAGCAGTTCTTC. Its protein product is CASSLTSGSSNEQFF.

This clonotype was found many times. The chain joins TRBV7-9 to TRBJ1-1; possible D gene TRBD1, 5 bases. Germline CDR1 is SEHNR and CDR2 is FQNEAQ (reference sequence). This CDR3 is 16 amino acids long. V was clipped by 5 bases and J by 1 base, with 17 bases between them. CDR3 loop: CASSRDPGRTNTEAFF. The CDR3 DNA sequence: TGTGCCAGCAGCCGAGATCCGGGACGGACGAACACTGAAGCTTTCTTT.

The rearrangement joins TRBV28 to TRBJ1-5; no firm D call. Deletions cut 1 base from V and 6 bases from J, with 13 bases between. This CDR3 contains 15 residues. CDR1 is MDHEN, CDR2 SYDVKM, per germline. Here the CDR3 DNA reads TGTGCCAGCAGTTTATTATCCGGGTTTGGTCAGCCCCAGCATTTT. Translation gives CASSLLSGFGQPQHF.

This clonotype was seen ten or more times. The chain links TRBV12-3 or TRBV12-4 to TRBJ2-7; possibly TRBD1 for D (5 bases). V was clipped by 6 bases and J by 4 bases, with 19 bases between them. The CDR3 consists of 15 residues. CDR3 amino acids: CASSSSGRQGYEQYF. CDR3 bases: TGTGCCAGCAGCTCTTCCGGCCGGCAGGGTTACGAGCAGTACTTC.

At least ten counts were recorded for this clonotype. The rearrangement links TRBV20-1 to TRBJ2-7; the D gene is possibly TRBD2 (5 bases). V shed 1 base and J shed 3 bases, with 19 bases lying between them. The CDR3 consists of 16 residues. CDR1 is DFQATT and CDR2 is SNEGSKA in the germline V gene (reference sequence). CDR3 in DNA: TGCAGTGCTAGAGTTCGAAGGAGAGGGTGGGACTACGAGCAGTACTTC. As protein: CSARVRRRGWDYEQYF.

This clonotype showed up just a few times. The chain uses TRBV27 and TRBJ1-4, with a weak D call TRBD1 (5 bases). The CDR3 consists of 13 residues. The V and J ends lost 6 bases and 8 bases respectively, with 13 bases between them. Germline V gene lookup returns CDR1 MNHEY and CDR2 SMNVEV (reference sequence). CDR3 region: CASRTVNGEKLFF. CDR3 nucleotide sequence: TGTGCCAGCAGGACAGTTAATGGGGAAAAACTGTTTTTT.

J is TRBJ2-7 and V is TRBV9; 10 bases align to TRBD1. This CDR3 has 14 residues. The germline CDR1 and CDR2 sequences are SGDLS and YYNGEE. V was pared by 3 bases and J by 4 bases, with 4 bases of the junction left unmatched. The CDR3 reads CASSAGQGGYEQYF. The CDR3 DNA is TGTGCCAGCAGCGCCGGACAGGGGGGATACGAGCAGTACTTC.